This T cell receptor (beta chain) derives from a study of blood T cells in healthy people across ages (dated by TCRdb to the mid-2010s). Study-wide context: In model experiments, template switching captured about one uniquely barcoded TCR beta cDNA molecule for every two T cells. Using deep sequencing normalized with unique cDNA molecular identifiers, the study measured how TCR beta repertoire diversity changes with age. Donors were grouped into four age groups: young (average 16 years), middle-aged (roughly 38), aged (around 66) and long-lived (approximately 78). Using the same blood draw, the study looked at two additional independent replicas of 1 million unique cDNA reads for two donors, one aged 18 to 30 and the other aged 80 or older. To avoid experimental bias, donors of different ages were spread randomly across the sequencing lanes. Overall results and qualifications from the work: Estimates of total diversity from one million sequenced T cells were regarded as lower bounds and underestimates. Bulk unsorted PBMC profiling prevented conclusive comparison of naive and antigen-experienced compartments. The percentage of naive T cells measured by flow cytometry correlated strongly with observed TCR beta diversity. As age increased, observed TCR beta diversity per million T cells dropped in a roughly linear way, and a significant reduction was already evident by age 40. Compared with the aged group, more naive CD4+ T cells, fewer expanded clones and increased TCR diversity were shown by the long-lived group, suggesting age selection. Donor CMV infection status was unknown, potentially confounding age-related changes in expanded clonotypes.

As to this clonotype: Its antigen specificity is not known. Per-nucleotide qualities are absent, and no much larger clonotype sits a single base away.

Library creation used 5' RACE. This sample was sequenced with an Illumina HiSeq 2500. A second PCR of about 7 to 12 cycles was performed with a sample-barcoded 5' primer and a J-beta primer mix. A unique molecular identifier was introduced onto each TCR beta cDNA molecule by a template-switch 5' adaptor carrying 12 random nucleotides. Each sample yielded at least 3 million CDR3-containing paired-end reads. First-strand cDNA synthesis was performed from all RNA using the Mint cDNA synthesis kit, with priming by a TRBC-specific oligonucleotide. All cDNA was treated with uracil-DNA glycosylase and then went through a first 18-cycle PCR with the universal primers M1SS and BC2_uni_R. From the authors' description of their analysis: For normalization, 1 million high-quality reads were randomly selected from each sample, with every read carrying a distinct molecular identifier. Reads sharing molecular identifiers were discarded rather than binned into consensus sequences. MiTCR, set to a Q25 quality threshold and the strictest error-elimination algorithm, was used for CDR3 identification, clonotype clustering and error correction. A nonparametric unseen species model with Euler transformation was used to estimate lower-bound total TCR beta diversity. TCRdb trimmed the raw reads at Q25, called clones with MiXCR and kept productive beta chains. All rows with the same CDR3 protein become a single entry with the most common DNA and genes. The V and J calls follow TCRdb's processing rather than the paper's. The sample has more than 800,000 distinct CDR3 sequences on record, 29% of them singletons. The top ten clonotypes cover roughly a sixth of the sample.

The approximately 39 donors, aged about 6 to 95 years, were systemically healthy Caucasian individuals from Russia. Ten milliliters of peripheral blood were drawn from each donor into EDTA-treated Vacutainer tubes. Ficoll-Paque density-gradient centrifugation was used to isolate PBMCs, with at least 7 million per sample. Trizol reagent was used to extract total RNA from the PBMCs, yielding at least 6 micrograms per sample. For every donor, an aliquot of PBMCs went through flow cytometry to measure the percentages of naive CD45RAhigh/CD27high T cells. Including cysteine and phenylalanine, the CDR3 has 13 amino acids. Of the read, only the CDR3 DNA is kept; its 39 bases are in frame from base 1. Germline trimming: 1 base from V, 5 bases from J; junction bases outside gene matches: 4. CDR1 DFQATT and CDR2 SNEGSKA were looked up in the germline V gene (reference sequence).

This TCR was recovered from a woman aged 80 or older in good health. The chain couples TRBV20-1 to TRBJ2-7; TRBD2 aligns with 8 central bases. Sequences were obtained from blood. The DNA is TGCAGTGCTAGAGCGGGGGGGAACGACGAGCAGTACTTC. It is translated as CSARAGGNDEQYF.